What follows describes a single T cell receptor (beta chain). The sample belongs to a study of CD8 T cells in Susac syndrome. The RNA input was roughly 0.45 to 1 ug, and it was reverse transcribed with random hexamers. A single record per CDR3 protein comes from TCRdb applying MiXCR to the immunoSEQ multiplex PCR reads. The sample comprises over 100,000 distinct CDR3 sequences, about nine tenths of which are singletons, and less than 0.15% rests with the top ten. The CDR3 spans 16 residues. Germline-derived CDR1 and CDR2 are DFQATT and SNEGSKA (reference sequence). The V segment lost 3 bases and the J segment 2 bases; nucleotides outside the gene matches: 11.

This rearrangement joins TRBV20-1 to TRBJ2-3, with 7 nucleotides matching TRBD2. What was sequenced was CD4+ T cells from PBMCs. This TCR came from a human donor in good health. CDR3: CSASSLLSGATDTQYF. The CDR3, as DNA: TGCAGTGCTAGTTCGCTGTTAAGCGGGGCCACAGATACGCAGTATTTT.